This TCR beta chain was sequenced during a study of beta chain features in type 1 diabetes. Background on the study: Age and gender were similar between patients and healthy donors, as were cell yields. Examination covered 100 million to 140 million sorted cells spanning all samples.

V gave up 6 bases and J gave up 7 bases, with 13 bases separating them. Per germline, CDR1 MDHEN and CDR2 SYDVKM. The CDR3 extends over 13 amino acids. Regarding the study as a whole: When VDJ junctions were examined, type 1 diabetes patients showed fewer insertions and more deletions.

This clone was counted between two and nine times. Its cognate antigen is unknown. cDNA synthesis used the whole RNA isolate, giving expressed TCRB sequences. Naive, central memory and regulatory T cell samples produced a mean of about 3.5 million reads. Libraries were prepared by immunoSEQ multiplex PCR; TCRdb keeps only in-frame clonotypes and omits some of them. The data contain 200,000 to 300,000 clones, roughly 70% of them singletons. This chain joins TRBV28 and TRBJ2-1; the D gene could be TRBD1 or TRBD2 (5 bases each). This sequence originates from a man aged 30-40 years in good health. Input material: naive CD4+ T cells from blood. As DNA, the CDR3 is TGTGCCAGCAGCCCCCATTGGGGGAATGAGCAGTTCTTC. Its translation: CASSPHWGNEQFF.